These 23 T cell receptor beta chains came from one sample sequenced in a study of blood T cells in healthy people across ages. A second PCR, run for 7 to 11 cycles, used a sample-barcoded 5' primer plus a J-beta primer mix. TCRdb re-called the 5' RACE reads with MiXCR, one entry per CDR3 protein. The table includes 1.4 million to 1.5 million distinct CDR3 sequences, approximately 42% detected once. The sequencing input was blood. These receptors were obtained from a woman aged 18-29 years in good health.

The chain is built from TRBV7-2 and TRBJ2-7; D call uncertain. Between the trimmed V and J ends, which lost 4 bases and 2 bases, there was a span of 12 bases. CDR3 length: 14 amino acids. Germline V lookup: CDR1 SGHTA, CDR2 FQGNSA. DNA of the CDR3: TGTGCCAGCAGCTCCGAATGGGCGACCTACGAGCAGTACTTC. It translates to CASSSEWATYEQYF. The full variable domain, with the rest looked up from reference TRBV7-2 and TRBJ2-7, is GAGVSQSPSNKVTEKGKDVELRCDPISGHTALYWYRQSLGQGLEFLIYFQGNSAPDKSGLPSDRFSAERTGGSVSTLTIQRTQQEDSAVYLCASSSEWATYEQYFGPGTRLTVT.

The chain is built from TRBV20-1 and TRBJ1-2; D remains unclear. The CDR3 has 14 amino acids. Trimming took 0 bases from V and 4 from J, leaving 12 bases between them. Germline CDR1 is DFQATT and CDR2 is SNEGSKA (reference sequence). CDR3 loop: CSARDVEMGYGYTF. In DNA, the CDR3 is TGCAGTGCTAGAGATGTGGAAATGGGCTATGGCTACACCTTC.

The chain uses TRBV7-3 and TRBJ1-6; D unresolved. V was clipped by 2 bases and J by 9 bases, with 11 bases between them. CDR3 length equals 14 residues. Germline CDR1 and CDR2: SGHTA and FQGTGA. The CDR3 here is CASSLGTISSPLHF. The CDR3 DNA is TGTGCCAGCAGCTTAGGTACCATTAGTTCACCCCTCCACTTT. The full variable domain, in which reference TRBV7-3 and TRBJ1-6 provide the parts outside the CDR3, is GAGVSQTPSNKVTEKGKYVELRCDPISGHTALYWYRQSLGQGPEFLIYFQGTGAADDSGLPNDRFFAVRPEGSVSTLKIQRTERGDSAVYLCASSLGTISSPLHFGNGTRLTVT.

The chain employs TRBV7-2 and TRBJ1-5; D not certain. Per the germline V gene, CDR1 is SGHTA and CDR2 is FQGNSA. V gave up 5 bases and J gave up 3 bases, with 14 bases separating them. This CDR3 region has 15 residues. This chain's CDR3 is CASSTQDGFNQPQHF. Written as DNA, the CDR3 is TGTGCCAGCAGCACCCAGGACGGGTTCAATCAGCCCCAGCATTTT.

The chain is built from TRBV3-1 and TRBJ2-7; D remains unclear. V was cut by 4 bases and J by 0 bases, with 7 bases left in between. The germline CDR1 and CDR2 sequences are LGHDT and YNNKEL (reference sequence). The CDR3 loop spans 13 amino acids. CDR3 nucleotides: TGTGCCAGCAGCCTATGGAGCTCCTACGAGCAGTACTTC. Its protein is CASSLWSSYEQYF.

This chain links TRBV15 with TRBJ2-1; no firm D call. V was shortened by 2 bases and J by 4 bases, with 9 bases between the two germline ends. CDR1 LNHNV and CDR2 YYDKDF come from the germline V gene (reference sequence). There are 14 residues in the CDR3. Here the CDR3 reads CATSRRNPYNEQFF. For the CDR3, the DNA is TGTGCCACCAGCAGACGTAATCCTTACAATGAGCAGTTCTTC.

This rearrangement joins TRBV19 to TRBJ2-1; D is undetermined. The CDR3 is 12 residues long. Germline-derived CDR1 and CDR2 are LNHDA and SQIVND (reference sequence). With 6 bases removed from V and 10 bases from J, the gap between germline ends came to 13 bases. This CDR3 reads CASSLIDREQFF. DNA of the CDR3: TGTGCCAGTAGCCTGATAGATCGGGAGCAGTTCTTC.

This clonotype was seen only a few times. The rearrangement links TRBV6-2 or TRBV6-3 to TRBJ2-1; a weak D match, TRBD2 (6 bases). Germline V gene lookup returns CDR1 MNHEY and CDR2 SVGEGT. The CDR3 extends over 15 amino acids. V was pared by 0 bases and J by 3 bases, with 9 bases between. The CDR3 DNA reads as TGTGCCAGCAGTTACTCTAGCGGTTACTACAATGAGCAGTTCTTC. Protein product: CASSYSSGYYNEQFF.

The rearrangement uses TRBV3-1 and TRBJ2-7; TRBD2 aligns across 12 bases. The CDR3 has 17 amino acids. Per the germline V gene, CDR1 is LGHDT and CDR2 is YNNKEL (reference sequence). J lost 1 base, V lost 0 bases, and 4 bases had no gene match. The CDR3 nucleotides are TGTGCCAGCAGCCAAGACACCGGGACTAGCGGGTCCTACGAGCAGTACTTC. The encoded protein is CASSQDTGTSGSYEQYF.

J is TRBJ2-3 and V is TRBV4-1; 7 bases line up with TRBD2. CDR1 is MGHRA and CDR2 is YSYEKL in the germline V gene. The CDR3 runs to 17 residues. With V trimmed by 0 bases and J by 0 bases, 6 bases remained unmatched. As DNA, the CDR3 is TGCGCCAGCAGCCAAGATATGGCTAGCGGAAGCACAGATACGCAGTATTTT. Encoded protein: CASSQDMASGSTDTQYF.

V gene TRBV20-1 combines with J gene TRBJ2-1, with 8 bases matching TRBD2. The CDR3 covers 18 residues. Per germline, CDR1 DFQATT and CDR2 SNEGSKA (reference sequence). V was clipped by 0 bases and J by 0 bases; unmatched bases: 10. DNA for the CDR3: TGCAGTGCTAGAGATGCTAGCGGGCTAAGGAGCTCCTACAATGAGCAGTTCTTC. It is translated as CSARDASGLRSSYNEQFF.

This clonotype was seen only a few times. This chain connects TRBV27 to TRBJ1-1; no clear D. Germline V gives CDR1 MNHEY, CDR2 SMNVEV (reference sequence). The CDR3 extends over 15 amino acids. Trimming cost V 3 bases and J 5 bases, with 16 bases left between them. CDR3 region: CASSFPLSRGTEAFF. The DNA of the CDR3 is TGTGCCAGCAGTTTCCCGCTCTCACGAGGGACTGAAGCTTTCTTT.

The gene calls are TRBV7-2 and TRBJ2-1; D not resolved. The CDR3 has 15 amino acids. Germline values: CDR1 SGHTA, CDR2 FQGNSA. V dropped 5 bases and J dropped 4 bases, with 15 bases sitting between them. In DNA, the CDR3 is TGTGCCAGCAGCCCGCCGCCCCTCTTTTACAATGAGCAGTTCTTC. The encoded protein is CASSPPPLFYNEQFF. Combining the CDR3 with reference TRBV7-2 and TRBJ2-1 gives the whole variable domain GAGVSQSPSNKVTEKGKDVELRCDPISGHTALYWYRQSLGQGLEFLIYFQGNSAPDKSGLPSDRFSAERTGGSVSTLTIQRTQQEDSAVYLCASSPPPLFYNEQFFGPGTRLTVL.

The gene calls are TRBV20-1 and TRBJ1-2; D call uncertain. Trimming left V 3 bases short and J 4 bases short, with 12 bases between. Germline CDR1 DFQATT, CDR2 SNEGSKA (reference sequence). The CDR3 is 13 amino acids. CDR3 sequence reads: CSAREPTFYGYTF. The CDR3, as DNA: TGCAGTGCTAGGGAACCTACGTTCTATGGCTACACCTTC.

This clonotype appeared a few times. CDR3 region: CASSLQAYTEAFF. The CDR3 region has the DNA TGTGCCAGCAGTCTCCAGGCCTACACTGAAGCTTTCTTT. This chain connects TRBV6-6 to TRBJ1-1; D is unclear. This CDR3 spans 13 amino acids. Germline assignment: CDR1 MNHNY and CDR2 SVGAGI (reference sequence). V lost 5 bases, J lost 3 bases, and 10 bases lay in between.

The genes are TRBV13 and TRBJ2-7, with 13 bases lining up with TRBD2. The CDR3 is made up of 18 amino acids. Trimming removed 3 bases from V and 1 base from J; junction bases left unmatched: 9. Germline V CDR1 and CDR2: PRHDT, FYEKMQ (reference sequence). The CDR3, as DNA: TGTGCCAGCAGCTTTGGACTAGCGGGGGTGACACCATCCTACGAGCAGTACTTC. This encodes CASSFGLAGVTPSYEQYF.

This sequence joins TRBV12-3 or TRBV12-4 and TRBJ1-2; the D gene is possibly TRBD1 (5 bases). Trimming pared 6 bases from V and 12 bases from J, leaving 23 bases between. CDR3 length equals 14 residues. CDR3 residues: CASSRSEGFPMHTF. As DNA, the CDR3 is TGTGCCAGCAGCCGCAGCGAGGGGTTTCCTATGCACACCTTC.

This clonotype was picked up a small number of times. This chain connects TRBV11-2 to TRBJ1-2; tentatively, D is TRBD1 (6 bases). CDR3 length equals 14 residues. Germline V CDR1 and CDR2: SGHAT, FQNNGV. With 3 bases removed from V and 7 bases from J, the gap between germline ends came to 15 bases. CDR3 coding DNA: TGTGCCAGCAGCTTGATGGGGGCGTCATCTGGCTACACCTTC. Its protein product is CASSLMGASSGYTF.

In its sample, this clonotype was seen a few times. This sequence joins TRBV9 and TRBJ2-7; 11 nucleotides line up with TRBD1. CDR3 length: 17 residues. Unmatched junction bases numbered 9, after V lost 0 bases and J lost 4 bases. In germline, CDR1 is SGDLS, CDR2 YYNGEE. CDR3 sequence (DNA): TGTGCCAGCAGCGTAGGATTAGGGACAGGGGGAAAGTACGAGCAGTACTTC. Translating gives CASSVGLGTGGKYEQYF. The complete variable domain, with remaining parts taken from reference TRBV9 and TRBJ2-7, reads DSGVTQTPKHLITATGQRVTLRCSPRSGDLSVYWYQQSLDQGLQFLIQYYNGEERAKGNILERFSAQQFPDLHSELNLSSLELGDSALYFCASSVGLGTGGKYEQYFGPGTRLTVT.

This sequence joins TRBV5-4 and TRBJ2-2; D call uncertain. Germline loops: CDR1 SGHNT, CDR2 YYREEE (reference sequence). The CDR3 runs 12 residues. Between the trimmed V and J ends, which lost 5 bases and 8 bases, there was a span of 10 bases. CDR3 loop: CASSAAAGELFF. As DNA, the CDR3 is TGTGCCAGCAGTGCTGCGGCAGGGGAGCTGTTTTTT.

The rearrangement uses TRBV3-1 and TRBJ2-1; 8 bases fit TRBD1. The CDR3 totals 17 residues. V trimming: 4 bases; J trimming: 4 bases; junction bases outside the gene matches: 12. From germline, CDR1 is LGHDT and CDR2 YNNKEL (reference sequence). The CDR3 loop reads CASSPGQGLESYNEQFF. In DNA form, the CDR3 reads TGTGCCAGCAGCCCCGGACAGGGCCTCGAGTCGTACAATGAGCAGTTCTTC.

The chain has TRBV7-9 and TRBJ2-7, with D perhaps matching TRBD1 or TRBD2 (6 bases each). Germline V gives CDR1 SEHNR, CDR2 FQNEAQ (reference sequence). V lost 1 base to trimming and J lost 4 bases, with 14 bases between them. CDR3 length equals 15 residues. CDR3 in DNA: TGTGCCAGCAGCTTAGTGGGGGGCGCTAAGTACGAGCAGTACTTC. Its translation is CASSLVGGAKYEQYF. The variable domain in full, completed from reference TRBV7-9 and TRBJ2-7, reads DTGVSQNPRHKITKRGQNVTFRCDPISEHNRLYWYRQTLGQGPEFLTYFQNEAQLEKSRLLSDRFSAERPKGSFSTLEIQRTEQGDSAMYLCASSLVGGAKYEQYFGPGTRLTVT.

The CDR3 region has the DNA TGTGCCAGCAGTTACATCGGGACAGGGCGTCCAGATACGCAGTATTTT. Its protein product is CASSYIGTGRPDTQYF. This chain links TRBV6-6 with TRBJ2-3, with 9 bases lining up with TRBD1. J lost 4 bases, V lost 2 bases, and 7 bases had no gene match. This CDR3 is built from 16 residues. Germline-derived CDR1 and CDR2 are MNHNY and SVGAGI (reference sequence).